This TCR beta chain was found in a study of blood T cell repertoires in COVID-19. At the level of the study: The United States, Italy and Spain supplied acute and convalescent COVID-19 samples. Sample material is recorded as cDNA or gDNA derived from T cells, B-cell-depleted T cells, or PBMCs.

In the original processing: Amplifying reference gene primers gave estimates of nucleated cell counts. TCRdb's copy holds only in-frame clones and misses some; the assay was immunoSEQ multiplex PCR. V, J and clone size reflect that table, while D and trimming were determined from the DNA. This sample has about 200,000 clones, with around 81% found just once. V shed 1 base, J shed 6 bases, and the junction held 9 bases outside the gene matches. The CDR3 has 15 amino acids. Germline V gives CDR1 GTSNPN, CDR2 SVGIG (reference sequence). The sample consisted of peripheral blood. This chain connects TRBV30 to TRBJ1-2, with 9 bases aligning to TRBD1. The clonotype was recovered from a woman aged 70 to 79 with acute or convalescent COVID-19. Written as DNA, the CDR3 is TGTGCCTGGAGTGGGACAACAGGGGGCGCGGATGGCTACACCTTC. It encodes CAWSGTTGGADGYTF. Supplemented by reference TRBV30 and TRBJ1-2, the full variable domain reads SQTIHQWPATLVQPVGSPLSLECTVEGTSNPNLYWYRQAAGRGLQLLFYSVGIGQISSEVPQNLSASRPQDRQFILSSKKLLLSDSGFYLCAWSGTTGGADGYTFGSGTRLTVV.